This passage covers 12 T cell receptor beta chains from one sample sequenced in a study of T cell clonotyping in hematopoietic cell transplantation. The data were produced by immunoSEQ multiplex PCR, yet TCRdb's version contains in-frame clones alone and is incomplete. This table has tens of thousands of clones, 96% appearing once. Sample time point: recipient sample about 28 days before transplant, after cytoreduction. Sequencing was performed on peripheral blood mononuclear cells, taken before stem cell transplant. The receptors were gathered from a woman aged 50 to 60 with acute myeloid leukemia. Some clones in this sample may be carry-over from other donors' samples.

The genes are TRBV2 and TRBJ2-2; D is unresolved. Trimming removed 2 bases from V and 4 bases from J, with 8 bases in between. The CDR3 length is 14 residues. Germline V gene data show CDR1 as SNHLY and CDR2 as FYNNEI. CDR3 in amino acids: CASSENPSTGELFF. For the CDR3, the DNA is TGTGCCAGCAGTGAAAACCCGTCCACCGGGGAGCTGTTTTTT.

CDR3 nucleotides: TGTGCCAGTAGTATAAGGGGGCCGGGACGAAGCTCTGGAAACACCATATATTTT. Protein product: CASSIRGPGRSSGNTIYF. The chain combines TRBV19 with TRBJ1-3; TRBD1 agrees at 7 bases. The J segment lost 0 bases and the V segment lost 2 bases, leaving 10 bases of the junction unmatched. The CDR3 loop spans 18 amino acids. The V gene's germline CDR1 is LNHDA and CDR2 SQIVND (reference sequence).

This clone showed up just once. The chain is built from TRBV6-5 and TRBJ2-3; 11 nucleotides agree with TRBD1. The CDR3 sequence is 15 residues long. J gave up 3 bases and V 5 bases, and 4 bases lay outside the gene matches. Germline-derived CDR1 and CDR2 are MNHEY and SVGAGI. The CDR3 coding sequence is TGTGCCAGCAGTGGACAGGGGGCATTGACAGATACGCAGTATTTT. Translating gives CASSGQGALTDTQYF.

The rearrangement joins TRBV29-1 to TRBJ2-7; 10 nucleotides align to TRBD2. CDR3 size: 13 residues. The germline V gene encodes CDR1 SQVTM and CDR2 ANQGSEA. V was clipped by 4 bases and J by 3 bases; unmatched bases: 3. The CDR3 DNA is TGCAGCGTTGCGGCTAGCGGGAGCTACGAGCAGTACTTC. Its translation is CSVAASGSYEQYF.

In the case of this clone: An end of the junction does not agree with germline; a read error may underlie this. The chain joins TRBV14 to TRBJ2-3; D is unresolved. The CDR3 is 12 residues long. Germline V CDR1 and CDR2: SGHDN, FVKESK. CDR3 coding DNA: TGTGCCAGCAGTCAAGTCACCGATACGCAGTATTTT. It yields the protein CASSQVTDTQYF.

CDR3 coding DNA: TGTGCCAGCAGTGAGAGTCGTGGCTACACCTTC. Translated, it gives CASSESRGYTF. The chain uses TRBV2 and TRBJ1-2; D call uncertain. V was clipped by 3 bases and J by 7 bases, with 6 bases between them. This CDR3 contains 11 residues. Germline V lookup: CDR1 SNHLY, CDR2 FYNNEI.

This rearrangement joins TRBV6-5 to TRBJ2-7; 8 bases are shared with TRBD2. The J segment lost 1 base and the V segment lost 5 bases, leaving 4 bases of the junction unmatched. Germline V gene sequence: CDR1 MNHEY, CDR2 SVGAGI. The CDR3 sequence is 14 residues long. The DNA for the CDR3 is TGTGCCAGCAGTGATACTAGCGGATCCTACGAGCAGTACTTC. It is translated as CASSDTSGSYEQYF.

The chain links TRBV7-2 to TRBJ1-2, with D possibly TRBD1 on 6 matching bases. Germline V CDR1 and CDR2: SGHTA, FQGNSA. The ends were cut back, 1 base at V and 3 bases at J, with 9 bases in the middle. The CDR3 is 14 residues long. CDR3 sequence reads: CASSLGRGDYGYTF. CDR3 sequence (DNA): TGTGCCAGCAGCTTAGGCAGGGGCGACTATGGCTACACCTTC.

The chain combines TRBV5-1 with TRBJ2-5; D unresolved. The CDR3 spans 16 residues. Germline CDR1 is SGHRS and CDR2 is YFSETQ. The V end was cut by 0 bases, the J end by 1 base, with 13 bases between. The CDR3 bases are TGCGCCAGCAGCTTGGCGGCCACCTCCGGCCAAGAGACCCAGTACTTC. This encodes CASSLAATSGQETQYF.

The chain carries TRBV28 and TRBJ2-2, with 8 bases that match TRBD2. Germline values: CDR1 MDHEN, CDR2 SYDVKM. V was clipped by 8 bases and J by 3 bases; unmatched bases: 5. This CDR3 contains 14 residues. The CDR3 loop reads CASFGRGDTGELFF. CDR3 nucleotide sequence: TGTGCCAGCTTCGGGAGGGGGGACACCGGGGAGCTGTTTTTT.

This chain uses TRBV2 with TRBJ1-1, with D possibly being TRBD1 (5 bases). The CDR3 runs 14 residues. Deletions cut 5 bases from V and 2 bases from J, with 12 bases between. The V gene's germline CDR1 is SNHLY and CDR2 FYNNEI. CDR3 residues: CASSTGTVNTEAFF. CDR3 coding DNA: TGTGCCAGCAGTACCGGGACCGTTAACACTGAAGCTTTCTTT. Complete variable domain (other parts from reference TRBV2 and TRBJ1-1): EPEVTQTPSHQVTQMGQEVILRCVPISNHLYFYWYRQILGQKVEFLVSFYNNEISEKSEIFDDQFSVERPDGSNFTLKIRSTKLEDSAMYFCASSTGTVNTEAFFGQGTRLTVV.

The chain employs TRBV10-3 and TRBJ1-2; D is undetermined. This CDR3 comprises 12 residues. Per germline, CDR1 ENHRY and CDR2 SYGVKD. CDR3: CATSKNFYGYTF. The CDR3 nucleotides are TGTGCTACGAGTAAAAATTTCTATGGCTACACCTTC.